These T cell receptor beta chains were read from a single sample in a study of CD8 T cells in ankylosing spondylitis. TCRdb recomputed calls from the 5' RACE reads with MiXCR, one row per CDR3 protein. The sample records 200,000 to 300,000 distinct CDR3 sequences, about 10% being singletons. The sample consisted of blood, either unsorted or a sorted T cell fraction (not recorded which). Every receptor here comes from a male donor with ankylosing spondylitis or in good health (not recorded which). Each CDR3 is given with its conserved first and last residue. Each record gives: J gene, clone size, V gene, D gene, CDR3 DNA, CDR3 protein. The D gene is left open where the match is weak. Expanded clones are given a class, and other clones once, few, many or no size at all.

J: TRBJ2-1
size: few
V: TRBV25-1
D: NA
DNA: TGTGCCAGCAGTGAACTCAGTGATGATGAGCAGTTCTTC
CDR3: CASSELSDDEQFF

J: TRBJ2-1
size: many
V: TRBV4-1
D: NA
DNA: TGCGCCAGCAGCCTATACCCACCGACGGGCAACTACAATGAGCAGTTCTTC
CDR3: CASSLYPPTGNYNEQFF

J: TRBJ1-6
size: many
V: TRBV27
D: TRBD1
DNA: TGTGCCAGCAGCATCCAGGGGGCGTACTCACCCCTCCACTTT
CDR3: CASSIQGAYSPLHF

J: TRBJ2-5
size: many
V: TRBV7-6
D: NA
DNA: TGTGCCAGCAGCCGGGACATCCAAGAGACCCAGTACTTC
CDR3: CASSRDIQETQYF

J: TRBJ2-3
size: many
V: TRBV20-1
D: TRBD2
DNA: TGCAGTGCTAGCGGGGGGGCCAGCACAGATACGCAGTATTTT
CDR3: CSASGGASTDTQYF

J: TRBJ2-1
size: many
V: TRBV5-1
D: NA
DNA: TGCGCCAGCAGCTTGGGGGGGCGGCAAATCGATGAGCAGTTCTTC
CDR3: CASSLGGRQIDEQFF

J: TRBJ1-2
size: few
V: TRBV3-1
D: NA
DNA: TGTGCCAGCAGCCAAGTGAAATGGCAGGGAACTAACTATGGCTACACCTTC
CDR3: CASSQVKWQGTNYGYTF

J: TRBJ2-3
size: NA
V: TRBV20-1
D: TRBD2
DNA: TGCAGTGCTATCCCGGGACTAGCGGGGGGGCTTCCAGATACGCAGTATTTT
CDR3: CSAIPGLAGGLPDTQYF

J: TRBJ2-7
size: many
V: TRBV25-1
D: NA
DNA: TGTGCCAGTGGGCCCTCGCGGAGAACCTACGAGCAGTACTTC
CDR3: CASGPSRRTYEQYF

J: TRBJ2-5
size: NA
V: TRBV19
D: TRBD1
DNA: TGTGCCAGTACAGAGGGGGCGGGCGAGACCCAGTACTTC
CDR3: CASTEGAGETQYF

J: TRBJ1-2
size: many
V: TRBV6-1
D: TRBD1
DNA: TGTGCCAGCAGGCCGCGGACAGGGGGGTATGGCTACACCTTC
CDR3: CASRPRTGGYGYTF

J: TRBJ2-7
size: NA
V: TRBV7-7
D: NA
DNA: TGTGCCAGTCGGGAGACCGGGACACAACCCCCCTACGAGCAGTACTTC
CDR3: CASRETGTQPPYEQYF

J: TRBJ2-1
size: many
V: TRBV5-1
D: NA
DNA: TGCGCCAGCAGCTCACCACCTAAGTACAATGAGCAGTTCTTC
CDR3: CASSSPPKYNEQFF

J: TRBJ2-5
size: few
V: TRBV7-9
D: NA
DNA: TGTGCCAGCAGCCCTGTTCATCTGGGGGAGACCCAGTACTTC
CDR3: CASSPVHLGETQYF

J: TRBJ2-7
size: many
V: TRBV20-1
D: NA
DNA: TGCAGTGTGAGGGTCCTGGGCTACGAGCAGTACTTC
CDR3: CSVRVLGYEQYF

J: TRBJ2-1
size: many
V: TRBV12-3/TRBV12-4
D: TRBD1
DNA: TGTGCCAGCAGCTCCGGGACAGAGAAATACAATGAGCAGTTCTTC
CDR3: CASSSGTEKYNEQFF

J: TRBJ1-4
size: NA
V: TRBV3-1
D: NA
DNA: TGTGCCAGCAGCCAAGATAACGGGGTTTATGAAAAACTGTTTTTT
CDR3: CASSQDNGVYEKLFF